Each of the 30 T cell receptor beta chains below was sequenced from the same sample in a study of monozygotic twins with cystic fibrosis (dated by TCRdb to the early 2020s). Libraries were made using the immunoSEQ multiplex PCR assay. TCRdb limited this immuneACCESS table to in-frame rearrangements with V and J called. A share of clones is missing; checked studies link under half to unresolved V genes, and the rest is unexplained. The sample yields tens of thousands of clones; just over 90% were counted once. About 0.2% of the sample goes to the ten largest clones. Sequencing input: blood. All receptors derive from a boy between 2 and 10 years old with cystic fibrosis.

The chain carries TRBV4-2 and TRBJ2-1; 15 bases are shared with TRBD2. The CDR3 consists of 18 residues. J gave up 1 base and V 3 bases, and 4 bases lay outside the gene matches. Germline CDR1 LGHNA, CDR2 YNFKEQ. The CDR3 DNA is TGTGCCAGCAGCCACGGACTAGCGGGGGGGCCTTCCTACAATGAGCAGTTCTTC. This sequence encodes CASSHGLAGGPSYNEQFF.

J is TRBJ2-7 and V is TRBV6-5; no firm D call. This CDR3 is built from 15 residues. Trimming took 5 bases from V and 3 from J, leaving 17 bases between them. The V gene's germline CDR1 is MNHEY and CDR2 SVGAGI. CDR3 residues: CASSSWRASNYEQYF. As DNA, the CDR3 is TGTGCCAGCAGTAGTTGGAGAGCCAGTAACTACGAGCAGTACTTC.

The chain employs TRBV5-6 and TRBJ2-1; D is possibly TRBD1 (6 bases). Germline values: CDR1 SGHDT, CDR2 YYEEEE. Trimming removed 4 bases from V and 2 bases from J, with 13 bases in between. The CDR3 sequence is 15 residues long. DNA of the CDR3: TGTGCCAGCAGCGAAACCAGGGGTACCTACAATGAGCAGTTCTTC. Encoded protein: CASSETRGTYNEQFF.

J is TRBJ2-5 and V is TRBV4-2; possibly TRBD1 for D (6 bases). V was trimmed by 0 bases and J by 2 bases, leaving 10 bases between them. The CDR3 runs to 15 residues. CDR1 is LGHNA and CDR2 is YNFKEQ in the germline V gene. The CDR3 nucleotides are TGTGCCAGCAGCCAAGATCCCGGACAGCAAGAGACCCAGTACTTC. The encoded protein is CASSQDPGQQETQYF.

The chain links TRBV6-6 to TRBJ1-2; D unclear. The CDR3 length is 15 residues. Germline CDR1 MNHNY, CDR2 SVGAGI (reference sequence). Trimming took 7 bases from V and 0 from J, leaving 15 bases between them. CDR3 in DNA: TGTGCCAGCACCCAAGACGGGAACCCTAACTATGGCTACACCTTC. Protein: CASTQDGNPNYGYTF.

The chain is built from TRBV7-9 and TRBJ2-7, with D unresolved. Trimming stripped 0 bases from V and 0 bases from J, with 6 bases between. From germline, CDR1 is SEHNR and CDR2 FQNEAQ (reference sequence). The length of the CDR3 is 14 residues. CDR3 nucleotide sequence: TGTGCCAGCAGCTTAGCAAGCTACTCCTACGAGCAGTACTTC. This translates into CASSLASYSYEQYF.

The gene calls are TRBV29-1 and TRBJ1-1; 9 nucleotides line up with TRBD1. Germline assignment: CDR1 SQVTM and CDR2 ANQGSEA. The CDR3 covers 14 residues. The V segment lost 5 bases and the J segment 0 bases; nucleotides outside the gene matches: 4. The CDR3 region is CSVYRGLMNTEAFF. The CDR3 nucleotides are TGCAGCGTTTACAGGGGGCTGATGAACACTGAAGCTTTCTTT.

The V call is TRBV11-1, the J call TRBJ2-6, with D hard to call. The CDR3 spans 15 residues. The ends were cut back, 0 bases at V and 3 bases at J, with 6 bases in the middle. Germline V gene sequence: CDR1 SGHAT, CDR2 FQDESV (reference sequence). The DNA for the CDR3 is TGTGCCAGCAGCTTAGCGGGTGGTGGGGCCAACGTCCTGACTTTC. Its protein product is CASSLAGGGANVLTF.

The chain carries TRBV5-5 and TRBJ2-4, with D possibly TRBD2 on 6 matching bases. The CDR3 is 19 amino acids. Per germline, CDR1 SGHKS and CDR2 YYEKEE (reference sequence). V was trimmed by 2 bases and J by 0 bases, leaving 21 bases between them. This CDR3 reads CASSLSQATSSLAKNIQYF. The DNA for the CDR3 is TGTGCCAGCAGCTTATCACAGGCGACTAGTAGCTTAGCCAAAAACATTCAGTACTTC.

This clone came up once. V gene TRBV21-1 combines with J gene TRBJ1-5. TRBV21-1 corresponds to a pseudogene. This CDR3 has 15 residues. The CDR3 is CASSPGLLPNQPQHF. Written as DNA, the CDR3 is TGTGCCAGCAGCCCCGGGCTGCTCCCCAATCAGCCCCAGCATTTT.

This chain joins TRBV7-6 and TRBJ1-3; 7 bases match TRBD1. The CDR3 is made up of 15 amino acids. The germline CDR1 and CDR2 sequences are SGHVS and FNYEAQ. Trimming removed 6 bases from V and 4 bases from J; junction bases left unmatched: 9. CDR3 sequence (DNA): TGTGCCAGCAGTTCCACAGGGGAGCCGGGAAACACCATATATTTT. Translation gives CASSSTGEPGNTIYF.

This chain connects TRBV15 to TRBJ2-7; D is possibly TRBD1 or TRBD2 (5 bases each). CDR1 and CDR2 from the germline V gene are LNHNV and YYDKDF (reference sequence). The length of the CDR3 is 12 residues. V lost 4 bases to trimming and J lost 6 bases, with 10 bases between them. CDR3 sequence reads: CATSKAGGEQYF. Written as DNA, the CDR3 is TGTGCCACCAGCAAAGCTGGGGGCGAGCAGTACTTC. Drawing the rest from reference TRBV15 and TRBJ2-7, the complete variable domain is DAMVIQNPRYQVTQFGKPVTLSCSQTLNHNVMYWYQQKSSQAPKLLFHYYDKDFNNEADTPDNFQSRRPNTSFCFLDIRSPGLGDTAMYLCATSKAGGEQYFGPGTRLTVT.

About this clone itself: At one of its ends the junction is not consistent with the germline gene, which may arise from a read error. The CDR3 nucleotides read TGTGCCAGCAGTCAAGGAGACTTCTGGCAGCGAGTCTCCTTC. This codes for CASSQGDFWQRVSF. The chain has TRBV5-4 and TRBJ1-2; D ambiguous. Germline V gene lookup returns CDR1 SGHNT and CDR2 YYREEE (reference sequence). CDR3 length: 14 amino acids. Combining the CDR3 with reference TRBV5-4 and TRBJ1-2 gives the whole variable domain ETGVTQSPTHLIKTRGQQVTLRCSSQSGHNTVSWYQQALGQGPQFIFQYYREEENGRGNFPPRFSGLQFPNYSSELNVNALELDDSALYLCASSQGDFWQRVSFGSGTRLTVV.

The V call is TRBV29-1, the J call TRBJ2-1, with 8 bases that match TRBD2. Trimming at V came to 4 bases and at J to 6 bases, leaving 5 bases not matched to a gene. The CDR3 is made up of 13 amino acids. CDR1 and CDR2 (germline): SQVTM, ANQGSEA. The CDR3 region has the DNA TGCAGCGTTGGGGACGGGGGGGGCAATGAGCAGTTCTTC. Translating it yields CSVGDGGGNEQFF.

This clone was seen a handful of times. V and J are TRBV7-3 and TRBJ1-6; D unresolved. The CDR3 has 13 amino acids. V lost 7 bases to trimming and J lost 10 bases, with 14 bases between them. The germline V gene encodes CDR1 SGHTA and CDR2 FQGTGA. In nucleotides, the CDR3 is TGTGCCAGCAACGGCCTTTGGCCCTCACCCCTCCACTTT. It is translated as CASNGLWPSPLHF.

The genes are TRBV4-3 and TRBJ2-5; 13 bases fit TRBD2. CDR3 size: 16 residues. Germline CDR1 is LGHNA and CDR2 is YSLEER. Losses at the gene ends were 2 bases for V and 4 bases for J; bases not matched to a gene: 4. The CDR3 coding sequence is TGCGCCAGCAGCCAAACACTAGCGGGGGGGAGAGAGACCCAGTACTTC. Translating gives CASSQTLAGGRETQYF.

The V call is TRBV12-5, the J call TRBJ2-6, with 7 bases lining up with TRBD1. This CDR3 spans 17 amino acids. The V and J ends lost 4 bases and 3 bases, in that order; junction bases with no gene match: 9. The germline V gene has CDR1 LGHNT and CDR2 FRNRAP. The DNA of the CDR3 is TGTGCTAGTGGTTCCCTGACAGGGCCTTTTGGGGCCAACGTCCTGACTTTC. This gives the protein CASGSLTGPFGANVLTF.

The chain uses TRBV5-1 and TRBJ1-2, with 7 nucleotides matching TRBD1. Unmatched junction bases numbered 15, after V lost 5 bases and J lost 2 bases. The germline V gene encodes CDR1 SGHRS and CDR2 YFSETQ. This CDR3 has 17 amino acids. The CDR3 DNA follows: TGCGCCAGCAGGGACGGGACAGTAACAGGCTTCAACTATGGCTACACCTTC. Encoded protein: CASRDGTVTGFNYGYTF.

The chain couples TRBV6-6 to TRBJ2-7; D call uncertain. Trimming removed 2 bases at V and 5 bases at J, with 13 bases between. Germline V CDR1 and CDR2: MNHNY, SVGAGI (reference sequence). The CDR3 runs 14 residues. CDR3 DNA: TGTGCCAGCAGTTACAGGGAAGGATCCAACGAGCAGTACTTC. Translating gives CASSYREGSNEQYF.

The chain has TRBV7-9 and TRBJ1-2; 7 nucleotides agree with TRBD1. CDR3 size: 16 residues. The germline V gene encodes CDR1 SEHNR and CDR2 FQNEAQ (reference sequence). With 4 bases clipped from V and 3 bases from J, the junction kept 11 bases outside the gene matches. As DNA, the CDR3 is TGTGCCAGCAGCTACCACCGACGGACAGGAGACTATGGCTACACCTTC. Amino acids: CASSYHRRTGDYGYTF.

This clone came up once. The genes are TRBV5-6 and TRBJ1-2; D is unclear. V lost 3 bases and J 3 bases, leaving 12 bases between the germline ends. CDR1 and CDR2 (germline): SGHDT, YYEEEE. CDR3 length: 14 residues. As DNA, the CDR3 is TGTGCCAGCAGCTCCCGGACCCCCGACTATGGCTACACCTTC. Protein sequence: CASSSRTPDYGYTF.

This clone was counted only a few times. The chain is built from TRBV7-9 and TRBJ1-1; D is unclear. Trimming left V 1 base short and J 3 bases short, with 9 bases between. This CDR3 comprises 14 residues. In germline, CDR1 is SEHNR, CDR2 FQNEAQ (reference sequence). CDR3 sequence (DNA): TGTGCCAGCAGCTTAGGGGAATGGGACACTGAAGCTTTCTTT. Protein sequence: CASSLGEWDTEAFF.

As for this clone: At the DNA level, this CDR3 is encoded by other sequences in the same sample as well. V usage is TRBV5-1 and J usage is TRBJ2-3; D is uncertain. From germline, CDR1 is SGHRS and CDR2 YFSETQ. This CDR3 region has 15 residues. The germline V and J ends were trimmed by 0 bases and 0 bases, with 8 bases remaining between them. In nucleotides, the CDR3 is TGCGCCAGCAGCTTGGAAGGCCGCAGCACAGATACGCAGTATTTT. Its protein is CASSLEGRSTDTQYF.

This chain links TRBV18 with TRBJ1-1; 9 positions agree with TRBD1. The CDR3 consists of 16 residues. Germline assignment: CDR1 KGHSH and CDR2 LQKENI. V was clipped by 0 bases and J by 0 bases; unmatched bases: 2. This chain's CDR3 is CASSPPRTGVNTEAFF. Written as DNA, the CDR3 is TGTGCCAGCTCACCACCTAGGACAGGGGTGAACACTGAAGCTTTCTTT. Together with reference TRBV18 and TRBJ1-1, the CDR3 gives the full variable domain: NAGVMQNPRHLVRRRGQEARLRCSPMKGHSHVYWYRQLPEEGLKFMVYLQKENIIDESGMPKERFSAEFPKEGPSILRIQQVVRGDSAAYFCASSPPRTGVNTEAFFGQGTRLTVV.

The chain joins TRBV12-5 to TRBJ2-7; D unresolved. The V gene lost 3 bases and the J gene lost 6 bases, with 9 bases spanning the gap. This CDR3 comprises 12 residues. Germline-derived CDR1 and CDR2 are LGHNT and FRNRAP. The CDR3 nucleotides are TGTGCTAGTGGTTTAAACTCGGGCGAGCAGTACTTC. Its translation is CASGLNSGEQYF. The full variable domain, in which reference TRBV12-5 and TRBJ2-7 provide the parts outside the CDR3, is DARVTQTPRHKVTEMGQEVTMRCQPILGHNTVFWYRQTMMQGLELLAYFRNRAPLDDSGMPKDRFSAEMPDATLATLKIQPSEPRDSAVYFCASGLNSGEQYFGPGTRLTVT.

In this sample, this clone turned up once. The chain is built from TRBV7-9 and TRBJ1-1; TRBD1 is a possible D gene (5 bases). Per the germline V gene, CDR1 is SEHNR and CDR2 is FQNEAQ (reference sequence). Trimming left V 1 base short and J 1 base short, with 10 bases between. The CDR3 covers 15 residues. CDR3 amino acids: CASSLGDGKNTEAFF. Here the CDR3 DNA reads TGTGCCAGCAGCTTAGGGGACGGAAAGAACACTGAAGCTTTCTTT. Complete variable domain (other parts from reference TRBV7-9 and TRBJ1-1): DTGVSQNPRHKITKRGQNVTFRCDPISEHNRLYWYRQTLGQGPEFLTYFQNEAQLEKSRLLSDRFSAERPKGSFSTLEIQRTEQGDSAMYLCASSLGDGKNTEAFFGQGTRLTVV.

This clone showed up just a few times. V usage is TRBV19 and J usage is TRBJ1-1, with a tentative D call TRBD1 (5 bases). Between the trimmed V and J ends, which lost 6 bases and 8 bases, there was a span of 13 bases. The CDR3 runs to 12 residues. Germline V lookup: CDR1 LNHDA, CDR2 SQIVND (reference sequence). Here the CDR3 DNA reads TGTGCCAGTAGCTTCAGGGAGGTCGAAGCTTTCTTT. It is translated as CASSFREVEAFF.

The chain has TRBV13 and TRBJ2-2; D remains ambiguous. Trimming pared 1 base from V and 5 bases from J, leaving 11 bases between. This CDR3 is 15 amino acids long. The germline V gene has CDR1 PRHDT and CDR2 FYEKMQ (reference sequence). For the CDR3, the DNA is TGTGCCAGCAGCTTAGCCTCCACGGATACCGGGGAGCTGTTTTTT. Translating it yields CASSLASTDTGELFF.

The rearrangement uses TRBV2 and TRBJ2-2, with D possibly being TRBD1 (5 bases). Between the trimmed V and J ends, which lost 7 bases and 3 bases, there was a span of 15 bases. Germline CDR1 and CDR2: SNHLY and FYNNEI. This CDR3 spans 15 amino acids. The CDR3 sequence: CASTQGPWDTGELFF. In nucleotides, the CDR3 is TGTGCCAGCACCCAGGGCCCTTGGGACACCGGGGAGCTGTTTTTT.

The chain combines TRBV18 with TRBJ1-5; D call uncertain. The germline V and J ends were trimmed by 3 bases and 4 bases, with 10 bases remaining between them. This CDR3 has 14 residues. Per the germline V gene, CDR1 is KGHSH and CDR2 is LQKENI. The CDR3 nucleotides are TGTGCCAGCTCACCCGGGTGGGGAAATCAGCCCCAGCATTTT. It is translated as CASSPGWGNQPQHF. The full variable domain, with the rest looked up from reference TRBV18 and TRBJ1-5, is NAGVMQNPRHLVRRRGQEARLRCSPMKGHSHVYWYRQLPEEGLKFMVYLQKENIIDESGMPKERFSAEFPKEGPSILRIQQVVRGDSAAYFCASSPGWGNQPQHFGDGTRLSIL.